The subject of this entry is one TCR beta chain. Its matching antigen is unknown. Template switching with 5'RACE generated the TCR cDNA and added a universal primer site and UMIs. From the 5' RACE reads, TCRdb called clonotypes with MiXCR, one entry per CDR3 protein. The table includes some 600,000 distinct CDR3 sequences, roughly an eighth detected once. The data derive from a study of T cells after yellow fever vaccination. Study-wide results and caveats: In post-booster samples, most primary-vaccination clones reappeared (approximately 95% CD4, roughly 88% CD8). Weaker, the secondary response had a peak occurring faster, on day 5 versus 15.

The CDR3 is 13 amino acids. CDR1 and CDR2 (germline): WSHSY, SAAADI. The ends lost 3 bases at V and 6 bases at J; junction bases unmatched: 3. The source material was PBMCs, sampled on the day of the yellow fever booster vaccination. The receptor's source is a young man who received the YFV17D yellow fever vaccine. The V and J genes are TRBV10-2 and TRBJ2-7, with TRBD1 matching 9 bases. The CDR3 loop reads CASSEQGASEQYF. The CDR3 bases are TGCGCCAGCAGTGAACAGGGGGCGTCCGAGCAGTACTTC.